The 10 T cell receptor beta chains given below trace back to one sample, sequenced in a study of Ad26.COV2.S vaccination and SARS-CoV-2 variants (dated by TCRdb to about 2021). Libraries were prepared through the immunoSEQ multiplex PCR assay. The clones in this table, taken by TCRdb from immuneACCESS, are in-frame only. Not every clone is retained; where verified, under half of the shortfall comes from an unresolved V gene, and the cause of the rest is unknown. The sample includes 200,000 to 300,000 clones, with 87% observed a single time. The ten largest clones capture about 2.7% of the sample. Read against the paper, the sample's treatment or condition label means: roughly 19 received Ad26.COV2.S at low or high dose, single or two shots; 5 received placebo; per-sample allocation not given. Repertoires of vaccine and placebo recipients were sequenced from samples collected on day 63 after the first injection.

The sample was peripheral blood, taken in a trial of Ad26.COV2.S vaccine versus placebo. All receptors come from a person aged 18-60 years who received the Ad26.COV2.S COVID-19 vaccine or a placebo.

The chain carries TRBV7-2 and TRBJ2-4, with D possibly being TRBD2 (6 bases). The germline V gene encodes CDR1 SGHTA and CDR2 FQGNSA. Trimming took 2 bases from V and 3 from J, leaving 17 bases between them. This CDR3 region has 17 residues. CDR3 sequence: CASSLSRLAGSKNIQYF. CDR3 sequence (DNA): TGTGCCAGCAGCTTATCCCGACTGGCGGGGAGCAAAAACATTCAGTACTTC.

CDR3: CASSQGTSGSSDTQYF. CDR3 nucleotide sequence: TGCGCCAGCAGCCAGGGCACTAGCGGGAGCTCAGATACGCAGTATTTT. This chain uses TRBV4-3 with TRBJ2-3; 11 bases agree with TRBD2. V lost 3 bases to trimming and J lost 4 bases; unmatched junction nucleotides: 6. Germline V gene data show CDR1 as LGHNA and CDR2 as YSLEER. This CDR3 region has 16 residues.

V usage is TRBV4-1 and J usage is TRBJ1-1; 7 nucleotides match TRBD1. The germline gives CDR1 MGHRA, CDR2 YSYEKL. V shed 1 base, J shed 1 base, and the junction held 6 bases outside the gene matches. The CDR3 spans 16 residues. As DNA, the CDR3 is TGCGCCAGCAGCCAAGGGCAGGGGGGTAGGAACACTGAAGCTTTCTTT. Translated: CASSQGQGGRNTEAFF.

In nucleotides, the CDR3 is TGTGCCAGCAGCCAAGGCCCCACGCAGGCGAACTACGAGCAGTACTTC. Encoded protein: CASSQGPTQANYEQYF. This chain uses TRBV4-2 with TRBJ2-7; D call uncertain. The CDR3 is made up of 16 amino acids. Per the germline V gene, CDR1 is LGHNA and CDR2 is YNFKEQ. Trimming removed 1 base from V and 3 bases from J, with 16 bases in between.

Here the CDR3 DNA reads TGTGCCACCAGTGATTTCGGCGGGAGCTCCTACAATGAGCAGTTCTTC. This translates into CATSDFGGSSYNEQFF. The chain carries TRBV24-1 and TRBJ2-1, with 7 bases fitting TRBD2. CDR1 is KGHDR and CDR2 is SFDVKD in the germline V gene. Germline trimming cut 1 base from V and 0 bases from J; bases unmatched to any gene: 2. CDR3 length equals 16 residues.

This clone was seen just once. The CDR3 protein is CASSLALGAAGELFF. The DNA of the CDR3 is TGCGCCAGCAGCTTGGCCCTGGGGGCTGCCGGGGAGCTGTTTTTT. The chain carries TRBV5-1 and TRBJ2-2, with D tentatively TRBD1 (6 bases). The CDR3 totals 15 residues. CDR1 SGHRS and CDR2 YFSETQ come from the germline V gene. V shed 0 bases and J shed 6 bases, with 12 bases lying between them.

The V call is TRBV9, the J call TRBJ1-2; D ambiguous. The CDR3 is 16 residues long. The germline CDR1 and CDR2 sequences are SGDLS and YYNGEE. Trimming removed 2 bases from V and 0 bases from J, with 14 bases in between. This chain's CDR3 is CASSVDGTPTNYGYTF. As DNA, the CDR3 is TGTGCCAGCAGCGTGGACGGAACTCCTACTAACTATGGCTACACCTTC.

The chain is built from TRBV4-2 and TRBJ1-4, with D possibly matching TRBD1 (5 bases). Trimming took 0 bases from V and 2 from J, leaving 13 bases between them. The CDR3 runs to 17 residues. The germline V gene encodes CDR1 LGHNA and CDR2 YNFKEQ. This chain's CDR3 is CASSQEGTGGTNEKLFF. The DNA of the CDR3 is TGTGCCAGCAGCCAAGAGGGGACGGGGGGTACTAATGAAAAACTGTTTTTT.

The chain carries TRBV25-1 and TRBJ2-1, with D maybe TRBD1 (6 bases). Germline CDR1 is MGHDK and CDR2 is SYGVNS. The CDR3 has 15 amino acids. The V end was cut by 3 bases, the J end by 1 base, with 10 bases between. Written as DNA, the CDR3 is TGTGCCAGCAGTGACGCCGGGACATCCTACAATGAGCAGTTCTTC. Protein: CASSDAGTSYNEQFF.

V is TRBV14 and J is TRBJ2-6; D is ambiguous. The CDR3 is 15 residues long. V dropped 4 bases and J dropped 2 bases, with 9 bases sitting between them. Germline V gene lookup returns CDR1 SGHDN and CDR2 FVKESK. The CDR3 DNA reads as TGTGCCAGCAGCCCCCCCCGGGCTGGGGCCAACGTCCTGACTTTC. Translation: CASSPPRAGANVLTF.